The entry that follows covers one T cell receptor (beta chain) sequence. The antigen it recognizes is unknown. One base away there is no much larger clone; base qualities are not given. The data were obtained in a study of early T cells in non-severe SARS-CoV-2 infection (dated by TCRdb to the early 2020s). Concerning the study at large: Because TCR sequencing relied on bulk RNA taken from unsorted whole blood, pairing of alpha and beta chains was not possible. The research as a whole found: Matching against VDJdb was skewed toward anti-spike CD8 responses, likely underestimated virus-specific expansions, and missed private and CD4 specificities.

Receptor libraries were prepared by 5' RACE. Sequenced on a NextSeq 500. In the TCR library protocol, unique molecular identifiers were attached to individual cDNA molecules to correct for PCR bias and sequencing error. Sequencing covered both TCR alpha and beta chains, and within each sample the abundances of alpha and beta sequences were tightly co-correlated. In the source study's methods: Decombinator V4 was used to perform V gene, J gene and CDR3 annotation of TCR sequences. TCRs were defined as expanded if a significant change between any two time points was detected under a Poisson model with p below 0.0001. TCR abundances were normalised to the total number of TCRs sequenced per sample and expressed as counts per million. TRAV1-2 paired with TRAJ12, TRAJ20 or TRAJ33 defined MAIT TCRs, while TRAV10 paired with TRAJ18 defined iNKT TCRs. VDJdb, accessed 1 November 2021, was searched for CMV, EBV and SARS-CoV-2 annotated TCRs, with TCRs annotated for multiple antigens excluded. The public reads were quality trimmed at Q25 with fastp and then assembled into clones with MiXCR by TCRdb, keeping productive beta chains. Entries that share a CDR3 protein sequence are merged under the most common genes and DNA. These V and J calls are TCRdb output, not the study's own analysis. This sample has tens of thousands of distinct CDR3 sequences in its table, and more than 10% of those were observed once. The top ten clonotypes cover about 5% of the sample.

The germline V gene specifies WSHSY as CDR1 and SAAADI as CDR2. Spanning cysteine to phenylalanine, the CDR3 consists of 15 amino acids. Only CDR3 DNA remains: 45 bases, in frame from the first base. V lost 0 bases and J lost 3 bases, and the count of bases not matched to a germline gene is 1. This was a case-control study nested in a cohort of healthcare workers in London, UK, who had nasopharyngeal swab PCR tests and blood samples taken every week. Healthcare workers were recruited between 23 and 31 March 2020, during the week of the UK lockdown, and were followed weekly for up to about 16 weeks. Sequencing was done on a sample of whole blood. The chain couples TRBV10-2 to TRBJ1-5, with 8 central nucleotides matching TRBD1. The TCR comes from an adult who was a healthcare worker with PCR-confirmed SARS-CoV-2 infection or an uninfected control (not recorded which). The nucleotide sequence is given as TGCGCCAGCAGTGAGTCGGGACAGGTCAATCAGCCCCAGCATTTT. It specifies CASSESGQVNQPQHF.